Below are 17 T cell receptor beta chains sequenced from a single sample in a study of spatial heterogeneity in lung cancer. TCRdb re-derived calls from the 5' RACE reads in MiXCR, one entry per CDR3 protein. This table has 60,000 to 90,000 distinct CDR3 sequences, roughly 15% appearing once. Time point specified: sample taken at primary tumor resection. Whole RNA came from tumor, nontumor lung or frozen PBMC and was sequenced without being sorted. The source material was PBMCs, sampled at surgery. The receptors here all came from a male donor with early-stage non-small cell lung cancer.

At least ten counts were recorded for this clonotype. The rearrangement uses TRBV9 and TRBJ2-5; no reliable D call. CDR1 and CDR2 (germline): SGDLS, YYNGEE. Trimming took off 0 bases at V and 1 base at J, with 10 bases between the two ends. This CDR3 comprises 15 residues. CDR3 region: CASSVGARPQETQYF. In DNA, the CDR3 is TGTGCCAGCAGCGTAGGGGCTAGACCCCAAGAGACCCAGTACTTC. Based on the CDR3 plus reference TRBV9 and TRBJ2-5, the full variable domain is DSGVTQTPKHLITATGQRVTLRCSPRSGDLSVYWYQQSLDQGLQFLIQYYNGEERAKGNILERFSAQQFPDLHSELNLSSLELGDSALYFCASSVGARPQETQYFGPGTRLLVL.

This chain links TRBV10-3 with TRBJ1-1, with D unresolved. V lost 0 bases to trimming and J lost 8 bases, with 13 bases between them. Germline loops: CDR1 ENHRY, CDR2 SYGVKD. The CDR3 runs 14 residues. The CDR3: CAISESIGGREAFF. The CDR3 nucleotides are TGTGCCATCAGTGAGTCGATCGGCGGCCGCGAAGCTTTCTTT.

The chain has TRBV2 and TRBJ2-7; D is possibly TRBD2 (6 bases). V dropped 5 bases and J dropped 0 bases, with 11 bases sitting between them. This CDR3 has 14 residues. In germline, CDR1 is SNHLY, CDR2 FYNNEI. The CDR3, as DNA: TGTGCCAGCAGTATTGGGAGGAGCTCCTACGAGCAGTACTTC. Its protein is CASSIGRSSYEQYF.

The table lists this clonotype with many counts. The J gene is TRBJ2-7, the V gene TRBV6-2 or TRBV6-3; D is possibly TRBD1 (5 bases). The germline V and J ends were trimmed by 2 bases and 2 bases, with 13 bases remaining between them. CDR1 is MNHEY and CDR2 is SVGEGT in the germline V gene. This CDR3 is 15 amino acids long. The CDR3 bases are TGTGCCAGCAGTTACAGGCCAGGACATCCCTACGAGCAGTACTTC. Residues: CASSYRPGHPYEQYF.

The chain combines TRBV20-1 with TRBJ1-1; D unresolved. Germline CDR1 and CDR2: DFQATT and SNEGSKA (reference sequence). CDR3 size: 13 residues. The V gene lost 2 bases and the J gene lost 4 bases, with 11 bases spanning the gap. For the CDR3, the DNA is TGCAGTGCTAGACGGAGGGAGAGCACTGAAGCTTTCTTT. Encoded protein: CSARRRESTEAFF.

This clonotype was recorded only once. The junction departs from germline at one end; a sequencing error may be responsible. V gene TRBV7-2 combines with J gene TRBJ1-5, with D uncertain. The CDR3 contains 15 residues. Germline lookup yields CDR1 SGHTA and CDR2 FQGNSA. The CDR3 DNA is TGTGCCAGCAGCCCCTTGCTGGGAAGCATTCAGCCCCAGCATTTT. This codes for CASSPLLGSIQPQHF.

This clonotype was seen many times. The rearrangement uses TRBV30 and TRBJ1-1; TRBD1 is a possible D gene (6 bases). Germline V gene data show CDR1 as GTSNPN and CDR2 as SVGIG (reference sequence). The CDR3 contains 13 residues. V lost 0 bases, J lost 3 bases, and 8 bases lay in between. The CDR3 DNA reads TGTGCCTGGAGTGTACAGGGTGACACTGAAGCTTTCTTT. Its protein product is CAWSVQGDTEAFF. Based on the CDR3 plus reference TRBV30 and TRBJ1-1, the full variable domain is SQTIHQWPATLVQPVGSPLSLECTVEGTSNPNLYWYRQAAGRGLQLLFYSVGIGQISSEVPQNLSASRPQDRQFILSSKKLLLSDSGFYLCAWSVQGDTEAFFGQGTRLTVV.

The rearrangement uses TRBV18 and TRBJ1-5; 9 bases map to TRBD1. This CDR3 is 14 amino acids long. Germline CDR1 reads KGHSH; CDR2 reads LQKENI. The V gene end was trimmed by 8 bases and the J gene end by 5 bases; junction bases not matched to a gene: 7. CDR3: CASAGQGSDQPQHF. The CDR3 DNA reads as TGTGCCAGCGCCGGACAGGGGTCGGATCAGCCCCAGCATTTT.

Only a few counts were recorded for this clonotype. This chain links TRBV6-1 with TRBJ2-5, with 7 bases matching TRBD1. CDR1 is MNHNS and CDR2 is SASEGT in the germline V gene. The CDR3 loop spans 15 amino acids. Trimming removed 5 bases from V and 3 bases from J; junction bases left unmatched: 9. The CDR3 protein is CASSRKGAVEETQYF. Here the CDR3 DNA reads TGTGCCAGCAGTCGGAAGGGGGCTGTTGAAGAGACCCAGTACTTC.

At least ten counts were recorded for this clonotype. The chain couples TRBV6-2 or TRBV6-3 to TRBJ1-1; D perhaps matches TRBD1 (6 bases). Trimming stripped 7 bases from V and 11 bases from J, with 11 bases between. CDR3 length equals 10 residues. The germline V gene has CDR1 MNHEY and CDR2 SVGEGT. CDR3 sequence reads: CASTGDLAFF. CDR3 DNA: TGTGCCAGCACAGGGGATTTGGCTTTCTTT.

This clonotype has at least ten counts. This chain joins TRBV15 and TRBJ2-1, with TRBD1 identical over 9 bases. Germline CDR1 is LNHNV and CDR2 is YYDKDF (reference sequence). V lost 4 bases to trimming and J lost 7 bases; unmatched junction nucleotides: 11. The CDR3 is made up of 16 amino acids. The CDR3 reads CATSKPGQGSGNEQFF. CDR3 in DNA: TGTGCCACCAGCAAACCGGGACAGGGATCGGGGAATGAGCAGTTCTTC.

This clonotype has ten or more counts. The chain recombines TRBV3-1 with TRBJ1-1; D perhaps matches TRBD1 (5 bases). The V end lost 4 bases, the J end lost 3 bases, and 15 bases lay between the germline ends. Germline loops: CDR1 LGHDT, CDR2 YNNKEL (reference sequence). This CDR3 is built from 15 residues. The CDR3 DNA sequence: TGTGCCAGCAGCCTTAGTTCCAGGGTGGACACTGAAGCTTTCTTT. Its translation is CASSLSSRVDTEAFF.

V and J are TRBV29-1 and TRBJ1-1; D is unclear. Trimming stripped 5 bases from V and 5 bases from J, with 15 bases between. Germline V gene sequence: CDR1 SQVTM, CDR2 ANQGSEA. The CDR3 contains 13 residues. CDR3 region: CSVKPTLSTEAFF. CDR3 in DNA: TGCAGCGTTAAACCCACCTTATCGACTGAAGCTTTCTTT.

This clonotype was observed a few times. The chain carries TRBV5-1 and TRBJ2-7; D might be TRBD1 (6 bases). Germline V gene sequence: CDR1 SGHRS, CDR2 YFSETQ. Trimming shortened V by 3 bases and J by 0 bases, and 7 bases separated the two germline ends. The CDR3 is 13 residues long. In nucleotides, the CDR3 is TGCGCCAGCAGCTGGGGGCCCTCCTACGAGCAGTACTTC. This codes for CASSWGPSYEQYF.

The genes are TRBV10-3 and TRBJ2-5; no firm D call. V lost 6 bases and J 7 bases, leaving 12 bases between the germline ends. The CDR3 has 12 residues. From germline, CDR1 is ENHRY and CDR2 SYGVKD. Written as DNA, the CDR3 is TGTGCCATCAGCCCGGACGAAGGGACCCAGTACTTC. Encoded protein: CAISPDEGTQYF.

This chain uses TRBV29-1 with TRBJ2-5; the match to TRBD1 covers 8 bases. Germline CDR1 and CDR2: SQVTM and ANQGSEA. The V and J ends lost 1 base and 2 bases, in that order; junction bases with no gene match: 6. The CDR3 totals 15 residues. In DNA, the CDR3 is TGCAGCGTTGAAGCCACAGGGGGAGGTCAAGAGACCCAGTACTTC. This translates into CSVEATGGGQETQYF.

The rearrangement joins TRBV6-2 or TRBV6-3 to TRBJ2-3, with D perhaps being TRBD1 or TRBD2 (5 bases each). Germline V CDR1 and CDR2: MNHEY, SVGEGT. The ends were cut back, 1 base at V and 2 bases at J, with 13 bases in the middle. This CDR3 has 16 amino acids. Here the CDR3 reads CASSYLGPTYTDTQYF. The CDR3 nucleotides read TGTGCCAGCAGTTACTTGGGACCCACATACACAGATACGCAGTATTTT.